The 7 T cell receptor beta chains below all came from one sample that was sequenced in a study of blood T cell repertoires in COVID-19. Here immunoSEQ multiplex PCR was the method, and the copy in TCRdb shows in-frame clones only, minus some. This table has fewer than 250,000 clones, roughly 88% appearing once. The source material was PBMCs or T cells enriched from blood (not recorded which). Source of these receptors: a woman aged 45-65 years who had recovered from COVID-19.

The J gene is TRBJ1-1, the V gene TRBV7-6, with a weak D call TRBD1 (6 bases). Germline loops: CDR1 SGHVS, CDR2 FNYEAQ. The CDR3 runs to 15 residues. Trimming shortened V by 4 bases and J by 1 base, and 13 bases separated the two germline ends. CDR3 loop: CASSSRDKRNTEAFF. The CDR3 region has the DNA TGTGCCAGCAGCTCAAGGGACAAAAGGAACACTGAAGCTTTCTTT.

The V gene is TRBV7-9, the J gene TRBJ2-7; the match to TRBD1 covers 8 bases. CDR1 SEHNR and CDR2 FQNEAQ come from the germline V gene (reference sequence). V lost 5 bases and J lost 4; bases outside the gene matches: 7. The CDR3 loop spans 14 amino acids. The CDR3 DNA reads as TGTGCCAGCAGCCTCGGGACAGGTTGGTACGAGCAGTACTTC. It translates to CASSLGTGWYEQYF. Looking up the rest from reference TRBV7-9 and TRBJ2-7 gives the full variable domain: DTGVSQNPRHKITKRGQNVTFRCDPISEHNRLYWYRQTLGQGPEFLTYFQNEAQLEKSRLLSDRFSAERPKGSFSTLEIQRTEQGDSAMYLCASSLGTGWYEQYFGPGTRLTVT.

As for this clone: Other nucleotide sequences from this sample produce the same CDR3. This sequence joins TRBV30 and TRBJ1-1, with TRBD1 matching 7 bases. The CDR3 has 13 residues. The germline CDR1 and CDR2 sequences are GTSNPN and SVGIG (reference sequence). The V segment lost 0 bases and the J segment 5 bases; nucleotides outside the gene matches: 3. This CDR3 reads CAWSVQGYTEAFF. The CDR3 DNA is TGTGCCTGGAGTGTACAGGGGTATACTGAAGCTTTCTTT.

The rearrangement joins TRBV18 to TRBJ2-3, with 15 bases fitting TRBD2. The V gene end was trimmed by 1 base and the J gene end by 4 bases; junction bases not matched to a gene: 3. This CDR3 has 17 residues. Germline V gene data show CDR1 as KGHSH and CDR2 as LQKENI. The DNA for the CDR3 is TGTGCCAGCTCACCACGGACTAGCGGGAGGGCCGCAGATACGCAGTATTTT. This codes for CASSPRTSGRAADTQYF. Full variable domain (missing parts from reference TRBV18 and TRBJ2-3): NAGVMQNPRHLVRRRGQEARLRCSPMKGHSHVYWYRQLPEEGLKFMVYLQKENIIDESGMPKERFSAEFPKEGPSILRIQQVVRGDSAAYFCASSPRTSGRAADTQYFGPGTRLTVL.

This chain joins TRBV2 and TRBJ1-5, with D possibly matching TRBD1 (5 bases). Germline loops: CDR1 SNHLY, CDR2 FYNNEI. The CDR3 contains 15 residues. The V end lost 8 bases, the J end lost 2 bases, and 16 bases lay between the germline ends. The CDR3 here is CASRRGMRGNQPQHF. CDR3 coding DNA: TGTGCCAGCCGGAGGGGAATGAGGGGCAATCAGCCCCAGCATTTT.

Here the CDR3 DNA reads TGTGCCAGCAGCCTCTCGAACCCACCTAATGAAGCTTTCTTT. Protein sequence: CASSLSNPPNEAFF. V usage is TRBV27 and J usage is TRBJ1-1; D remains unclear. The CDR3 totals 14 residues. Trimming stripped 6 bases from V and 7 bases from J, with 18 bases between. CDR1 MNHEY and CDR2 SMNVEV come from the germline V gene (reference sequence).

This sequence joins TRBV2 and TRBJ1-6; 7 bases match TRBD1. V shed 6 bases, J shed 4 bases, and the junction held 12 bases outside the gene matches. CDR3 length: 17 residues. Germline lookup yields CDR1 SNHLY and CDR2 FYNNEI. The CDR3, as DNA: TGTGCCAGCAGGAGGGACAGCCCCAGGGGTTATAATTCACCCCTCCACTTT. It yields the protein CASRRDSPRGYNSPLHF.